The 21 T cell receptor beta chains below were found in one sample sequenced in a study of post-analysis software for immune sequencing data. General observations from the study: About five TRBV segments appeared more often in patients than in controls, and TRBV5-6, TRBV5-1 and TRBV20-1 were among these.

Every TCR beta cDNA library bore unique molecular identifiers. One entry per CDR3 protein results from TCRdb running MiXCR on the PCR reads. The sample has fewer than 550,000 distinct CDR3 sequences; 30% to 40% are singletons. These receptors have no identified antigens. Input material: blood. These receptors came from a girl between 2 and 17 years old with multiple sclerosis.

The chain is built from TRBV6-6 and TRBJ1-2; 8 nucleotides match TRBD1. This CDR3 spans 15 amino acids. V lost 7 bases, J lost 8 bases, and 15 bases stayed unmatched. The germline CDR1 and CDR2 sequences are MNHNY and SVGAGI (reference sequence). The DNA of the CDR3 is TGTGCCAGCACCCAGTTAGGTCGACAGGGGCAGGGCTACACCTTC. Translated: CASTQLGRQGQGYTF.

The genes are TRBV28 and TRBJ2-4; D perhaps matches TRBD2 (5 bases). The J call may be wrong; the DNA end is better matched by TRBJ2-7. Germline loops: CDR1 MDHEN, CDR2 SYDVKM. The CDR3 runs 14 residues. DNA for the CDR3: TGTGCCAGCAAGGAAGGGAGCGGACGCTACGAGCAGTACTTC. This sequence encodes CASKEGSGRYEQYF.

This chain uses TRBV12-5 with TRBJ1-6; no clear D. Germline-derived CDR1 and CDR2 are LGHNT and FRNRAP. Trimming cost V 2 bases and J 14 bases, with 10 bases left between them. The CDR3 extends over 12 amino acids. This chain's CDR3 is CASGLKRLTLHF. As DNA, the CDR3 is TGTGCTAGTGGTTTGAAACGGCTCACCCTCCACTTT.

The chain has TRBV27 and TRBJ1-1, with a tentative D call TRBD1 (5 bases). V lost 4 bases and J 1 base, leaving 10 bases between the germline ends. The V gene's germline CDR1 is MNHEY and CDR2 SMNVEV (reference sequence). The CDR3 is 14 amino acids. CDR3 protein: CASSSPGKNTEAFF. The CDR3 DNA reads TGTGCCAGCAGTTCCCCAGGGAAGAACACTGAAGCTTTCTTT.

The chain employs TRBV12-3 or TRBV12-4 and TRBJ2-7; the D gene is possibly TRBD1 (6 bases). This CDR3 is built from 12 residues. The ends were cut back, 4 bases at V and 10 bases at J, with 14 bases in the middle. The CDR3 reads CASSSSGQSQYF. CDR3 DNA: TGTGCCAGCAGTTCCAGCGGACAGTCACAGTACTTC.

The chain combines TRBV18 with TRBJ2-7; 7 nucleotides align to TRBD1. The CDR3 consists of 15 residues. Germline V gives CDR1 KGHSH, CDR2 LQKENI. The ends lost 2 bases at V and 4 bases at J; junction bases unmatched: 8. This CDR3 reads CASSPERDRLYEQYF. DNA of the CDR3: TGTGCCAGCTCACCAGAAAGGGACAGACTTTACGAGCAGTACTTC. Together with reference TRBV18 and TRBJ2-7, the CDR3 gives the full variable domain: NAGVMQNPRHLVRRRGQEARLRCSPMKGHSHVYWYRQLPEEGLKFMVYLQKENIIDESGMPKERFSAEFPKEGPSILRIQQVVRGDSAAYFCASSPERDRLYEQYFGPGTRLTVT.

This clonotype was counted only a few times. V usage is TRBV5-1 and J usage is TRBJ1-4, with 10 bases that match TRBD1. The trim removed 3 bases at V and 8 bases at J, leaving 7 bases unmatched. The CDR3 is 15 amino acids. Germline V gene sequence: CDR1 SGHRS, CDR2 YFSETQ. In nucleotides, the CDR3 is TGCGCCAGCAGCTCACATACGGACAGGGGGGAAAAACTGTTTTTT. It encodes CASSSHTDRGEKLFF.

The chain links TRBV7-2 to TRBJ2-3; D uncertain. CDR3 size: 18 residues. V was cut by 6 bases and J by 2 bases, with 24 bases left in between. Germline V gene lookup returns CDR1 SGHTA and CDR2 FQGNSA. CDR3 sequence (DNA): TGTGCCAGCAGTATTAGAGGTCCAACCGGGCACATCACAGATACGCAGTATTTT. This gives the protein CASSIRGPTGHITDTQYF.

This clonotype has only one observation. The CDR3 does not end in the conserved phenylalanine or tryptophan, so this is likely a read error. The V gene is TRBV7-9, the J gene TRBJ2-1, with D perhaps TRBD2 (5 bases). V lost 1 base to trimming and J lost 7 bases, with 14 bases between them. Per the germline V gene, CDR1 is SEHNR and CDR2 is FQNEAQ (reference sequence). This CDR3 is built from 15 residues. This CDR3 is CASSLGRTASNEQFV. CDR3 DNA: TGTGCCAGCAGCTTAGGCCGGACTGCGTCGAATGAGCAGTTCGTC.

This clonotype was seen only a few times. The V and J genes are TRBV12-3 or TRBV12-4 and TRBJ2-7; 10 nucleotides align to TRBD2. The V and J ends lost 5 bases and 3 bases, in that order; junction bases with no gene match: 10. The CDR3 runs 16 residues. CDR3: CASSPPTSGVLYEQYF. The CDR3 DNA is TGTGCCAGCAGTCCGCCTACTAGCGGGGTCCTCTACGAGCAGTACTTC.

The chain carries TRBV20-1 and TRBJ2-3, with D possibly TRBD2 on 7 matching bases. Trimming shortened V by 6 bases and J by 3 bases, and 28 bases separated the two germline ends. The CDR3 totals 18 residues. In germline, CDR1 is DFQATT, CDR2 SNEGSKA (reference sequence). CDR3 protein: CSAMGGGGAIRVTDTQYF. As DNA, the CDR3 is TGCAGTGCGATGGGAGGGGGAGGGGCCATACGGGTTACAGATACGCAGTATTTT.

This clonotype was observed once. CDR3 bases: TGCGCCAGCAGTGAGGGGAGGGACTTGGAGCAGTACTTC. This translates into CASSEGRDLEQYF. The J gene is TRBJ2-7, the V gene TRBV10-2, with 7 bases that match TRBD2. Germline V CDR1 and CDR2: WSHSY, SAAADI. The CDR3 length is 13 residues. V shed 2 bases, J shed 7 bases, and the junction held 5 bases outside the gene matches.

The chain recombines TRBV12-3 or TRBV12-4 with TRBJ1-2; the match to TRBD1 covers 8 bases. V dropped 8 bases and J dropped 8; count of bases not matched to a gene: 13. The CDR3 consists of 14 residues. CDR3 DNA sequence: TGTGCCAGCGGGATGGGACAGGATAGAATGGGCTACACCTTC. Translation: CASGMGQDRMGYTF.

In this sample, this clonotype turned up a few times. The chain's CDR3 is CASSGTSTIKQNTDTQYF. The CDR3 DNA is TGCGCCAGCAGCGGGACTAGCACGATCAAACAAAACACAGATACGCAGTATTTT. This chain links TRBV5-1 with TRBJ2-3, with 9 bases identical to TRBD2. V shed 4 bases and J 2 bases; nucleotides not matched to a gene: 14. The length of the CDR3 is 18 residues. CDR1 and CDR2 (germline): SGHRS, YFSETQ.

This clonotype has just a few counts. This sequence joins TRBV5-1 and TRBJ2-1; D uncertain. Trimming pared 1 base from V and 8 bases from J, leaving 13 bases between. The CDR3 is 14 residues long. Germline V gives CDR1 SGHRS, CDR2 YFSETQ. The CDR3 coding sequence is TGCGCCAGCAGCTTGCTCAGTCTTGTCGATGAGCAGTTCTTC. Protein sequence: CASSLLSLVDEQFF.

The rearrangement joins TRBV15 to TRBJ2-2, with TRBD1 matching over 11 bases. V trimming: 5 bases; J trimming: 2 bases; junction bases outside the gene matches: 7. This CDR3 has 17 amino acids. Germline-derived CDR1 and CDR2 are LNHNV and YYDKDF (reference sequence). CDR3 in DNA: TGTGCCACCAGCCGATTAGGACAGGGGGCCAACACCGGGGAGCTGTTTTTT. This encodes CATSRLGQGANTGELFF.

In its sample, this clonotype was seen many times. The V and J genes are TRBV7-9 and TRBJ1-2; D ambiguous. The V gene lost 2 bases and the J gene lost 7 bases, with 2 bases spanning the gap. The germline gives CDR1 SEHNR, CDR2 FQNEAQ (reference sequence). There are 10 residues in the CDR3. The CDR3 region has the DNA TGTGCCAGCAGCTTAAGTGGCTACACCTTC. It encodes CASSLSGYTF.

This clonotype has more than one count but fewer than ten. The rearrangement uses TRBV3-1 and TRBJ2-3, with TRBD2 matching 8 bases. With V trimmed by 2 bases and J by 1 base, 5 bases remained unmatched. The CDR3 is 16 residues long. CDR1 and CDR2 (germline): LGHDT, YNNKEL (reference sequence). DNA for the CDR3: TGTGCCAGCAGCCAATCAGCGGGGGCGGGCACAGATACGCAGTATTTT. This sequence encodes CASSQSAGAGTDTQYF.

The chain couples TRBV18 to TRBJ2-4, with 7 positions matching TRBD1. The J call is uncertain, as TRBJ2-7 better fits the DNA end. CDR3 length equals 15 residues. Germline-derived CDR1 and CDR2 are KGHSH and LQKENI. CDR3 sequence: CASSPRDRKSNEQYF. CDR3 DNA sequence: TGTGCCAGCTCACCACGGGACAGAAAGAGCAACGAGCAGTACTTC.

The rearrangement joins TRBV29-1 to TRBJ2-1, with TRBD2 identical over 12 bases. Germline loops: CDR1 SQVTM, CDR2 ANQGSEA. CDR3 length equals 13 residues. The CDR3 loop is CTMAGTSGNEQFF. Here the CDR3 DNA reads TGCACCATGGCCGGGACTAGCGGGAATGAGCAGTTCTTC.

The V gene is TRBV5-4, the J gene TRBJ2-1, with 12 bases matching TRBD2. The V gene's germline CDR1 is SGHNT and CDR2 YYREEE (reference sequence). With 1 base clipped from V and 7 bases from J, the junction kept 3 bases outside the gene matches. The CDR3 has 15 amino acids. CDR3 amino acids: CASSLLLAGGNEQFF. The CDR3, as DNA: TGTGCCAGCAGCTTGCTCCTAGCGGGGGGGAATGAGCAGTTCTTC.